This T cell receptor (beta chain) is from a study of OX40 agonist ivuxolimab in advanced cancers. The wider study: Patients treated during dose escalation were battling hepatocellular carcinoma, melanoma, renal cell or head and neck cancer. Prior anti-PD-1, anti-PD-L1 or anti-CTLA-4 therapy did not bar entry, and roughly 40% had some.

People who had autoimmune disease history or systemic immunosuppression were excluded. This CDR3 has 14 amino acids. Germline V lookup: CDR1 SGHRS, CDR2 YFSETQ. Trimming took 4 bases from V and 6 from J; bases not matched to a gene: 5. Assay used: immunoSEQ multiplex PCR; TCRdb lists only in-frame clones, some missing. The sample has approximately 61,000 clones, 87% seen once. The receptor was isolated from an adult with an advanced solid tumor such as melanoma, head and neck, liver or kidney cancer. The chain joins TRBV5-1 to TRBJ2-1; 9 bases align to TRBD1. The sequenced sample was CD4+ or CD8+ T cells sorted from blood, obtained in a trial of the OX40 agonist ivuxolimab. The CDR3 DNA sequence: TGCGCCAGCAGCGTGGGGGGACAGGGCAATGAGCAGTTCTTC. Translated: CASSVGGQGNEQFF.